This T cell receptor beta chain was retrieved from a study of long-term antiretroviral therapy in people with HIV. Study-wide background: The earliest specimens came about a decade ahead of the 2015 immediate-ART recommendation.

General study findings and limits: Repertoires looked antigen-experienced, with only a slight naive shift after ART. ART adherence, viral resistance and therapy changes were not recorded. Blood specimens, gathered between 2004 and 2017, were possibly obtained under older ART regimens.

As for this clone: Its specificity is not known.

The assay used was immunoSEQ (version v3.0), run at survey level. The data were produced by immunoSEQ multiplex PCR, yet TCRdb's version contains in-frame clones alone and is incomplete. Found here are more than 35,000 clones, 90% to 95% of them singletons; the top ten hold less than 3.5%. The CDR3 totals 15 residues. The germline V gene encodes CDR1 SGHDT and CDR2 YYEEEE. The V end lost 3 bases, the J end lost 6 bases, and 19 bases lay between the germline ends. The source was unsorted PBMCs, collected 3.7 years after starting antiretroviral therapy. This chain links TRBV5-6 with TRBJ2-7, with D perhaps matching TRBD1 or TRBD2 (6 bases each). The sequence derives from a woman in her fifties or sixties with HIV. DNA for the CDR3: TGTGCCAGCAGCTCTGGTTTCCCGGGGGCTCGCGAGCAGTACTTC. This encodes CASSSGFPGAREQYF.